Here is one T cell receptor (beta chain) with its context. J was trimmed by 4 bases and V by 4 bases; bases with no gene match: 5. This CDR3 contains 15 residues. CDR1 is WNHNN, CDR2 SYGVQD, per germline (reference sequence). Authors' analysis steps: The assay estimated nucleated cells by amplifying reference gene primers. Method: immunoSEQ multiplex PCR; TCRdb's copy keeps in-frame clones and lacks some. V and J calls and clone size are those listed in that table; D and trimming were worked out from the DNA. In the table there are approximately 150,000 clones, roughly 82% of which are singletons. These data belong to a study of blood T cell repertoires in COVID-19. The overall study: COVID-19 samples from acute and convalescent phases originated in the United States, Italy and Spain. The analysed material was cDNA or gDNA that came from T cells, B-cell-depleted T cells, or PBMCs.

The specimen sequenced was peripheral blood. This rearrangement joins TRBV10-1 to TRBJ2-1; 9 bases are a match to TRBD1. This receptor was obtained from a woman between 65 and 79 years old with acute or convalescent COVID-19. The CDR3 region is CASSADRGPYNEQFF. CDR3 sequence (DNA): TGCGCCAGCAGTGCGGACAGGGGACCATACAATGAGCAGTTCTTC.